This TCR beta chain was retrieved from a study of blood T cell repertoires in COVID-19. Sequenced by immunoSEQ multiplex PCR; TCRdb stores in-frame clones only, minus some. The repertoire holds more than 85,000 clones, around 83% seen once, with 7.9% in the top ten. Unmatched junction bases numbered 11, after V lost 3 bases and J lost 6 bases. The CDR3 consists of 16 residues. Germline V gives CDR1 MDHEN, CDR2 SYDVKM. This receptor was obtained from an elderly woman with active or convalescent COVID-19. Sequencing was done on a sample of peripheral blood. V and J are TRBV28 and TRBJ2-5; the match to TRBD1 covers 9 bases. The CDR3 here is CASSFGRTGGLKTQYF. For the CDR3, the DNA is TGTGCCAGCAGTTTTGGAAGAACAGGGGGCTTGAAGACCCAGTACTTC.